The present TCR beta chain was sequenced within a study of T cells in Graves' hyperthyroidism and ophthalmopathy. Germline V gene sequence: CDR1 SGHAT, CDR2 FQNNGV. This CDR3 comprises 15 residues. The J segment lost 1 base and the V segment lost 6 bases, leaving 6 bases of the junction unmatched. The source material, RNA transcripts, was used to amplify TCR beta CDR3 regions. The HTBI set primed first-round TCR CDR3 RT-PCR. TCRdb ran MiXCR on the multiplex PCR reads and lists one entry per CDR3 protein. The sample contains fewer than 350,000 distinct CDR3 sequences, 18% of which appear only once. The sequenced sample was blood. This receptor was obtained from a woman in her 50s with Graves' hyperthyroidism. V is TRBV11-2 and J is TRBJ2-5; TRBD1 matches at 9 bases. CDR3 residues: CASSLDRGAQETQYF. The DNA for the CDR3 is TGTGCCAGCAGTCTAGACAGGGGGGCCCAAGAGACCCAGTACTTC.